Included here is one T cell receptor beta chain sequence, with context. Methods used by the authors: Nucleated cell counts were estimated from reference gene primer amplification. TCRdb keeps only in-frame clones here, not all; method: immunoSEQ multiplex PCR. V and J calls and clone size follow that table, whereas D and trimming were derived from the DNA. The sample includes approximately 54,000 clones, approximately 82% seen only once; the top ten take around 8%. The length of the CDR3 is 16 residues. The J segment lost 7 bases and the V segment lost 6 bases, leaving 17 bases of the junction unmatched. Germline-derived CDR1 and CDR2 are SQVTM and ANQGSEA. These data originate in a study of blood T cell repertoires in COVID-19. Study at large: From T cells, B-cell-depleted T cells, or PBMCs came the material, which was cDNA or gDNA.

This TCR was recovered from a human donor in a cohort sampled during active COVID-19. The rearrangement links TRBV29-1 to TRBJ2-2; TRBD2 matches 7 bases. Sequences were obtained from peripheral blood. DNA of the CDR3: TGCAGCGTCCGCGCGTGGGAGGGTGTTCAGGGCGGGGAGCTGTTTTTT. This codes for CSVRAWEGVQGGELFF.